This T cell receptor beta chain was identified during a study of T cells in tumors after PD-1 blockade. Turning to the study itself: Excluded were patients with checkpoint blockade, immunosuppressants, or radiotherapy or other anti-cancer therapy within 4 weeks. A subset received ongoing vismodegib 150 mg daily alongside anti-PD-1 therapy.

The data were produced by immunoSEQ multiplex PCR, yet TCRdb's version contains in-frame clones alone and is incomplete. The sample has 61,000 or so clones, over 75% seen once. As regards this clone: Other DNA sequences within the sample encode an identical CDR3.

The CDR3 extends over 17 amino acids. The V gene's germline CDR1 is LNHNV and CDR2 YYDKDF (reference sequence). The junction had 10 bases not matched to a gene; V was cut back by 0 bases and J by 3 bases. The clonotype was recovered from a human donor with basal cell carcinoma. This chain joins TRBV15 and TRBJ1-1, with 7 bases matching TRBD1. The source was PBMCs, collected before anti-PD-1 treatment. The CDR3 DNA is TGTGCCACCAGCAGAGACGCCTTGGGACAGCTTTACACTGAAGCTTTCTTT. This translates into CATSRDALGQLYTEAFF.